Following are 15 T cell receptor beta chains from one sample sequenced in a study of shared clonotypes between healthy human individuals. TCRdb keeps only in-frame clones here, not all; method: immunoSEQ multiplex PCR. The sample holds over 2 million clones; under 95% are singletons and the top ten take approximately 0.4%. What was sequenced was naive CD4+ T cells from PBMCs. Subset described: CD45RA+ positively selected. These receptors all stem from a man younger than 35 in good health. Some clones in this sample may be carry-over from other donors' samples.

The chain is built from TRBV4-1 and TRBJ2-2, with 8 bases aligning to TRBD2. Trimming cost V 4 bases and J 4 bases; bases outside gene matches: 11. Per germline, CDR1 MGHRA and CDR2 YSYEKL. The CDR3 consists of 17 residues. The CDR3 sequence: CASSRASGSSATGELFF. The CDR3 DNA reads TGCGCCAGCAGCCGGGCCAGCGGGAGCAGTGCCACCGGGGAGCTGTTTTTT.

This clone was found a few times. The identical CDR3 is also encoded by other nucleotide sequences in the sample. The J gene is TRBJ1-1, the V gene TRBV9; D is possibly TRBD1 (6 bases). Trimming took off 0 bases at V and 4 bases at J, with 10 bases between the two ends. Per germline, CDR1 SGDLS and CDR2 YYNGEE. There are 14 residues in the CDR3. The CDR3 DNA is TGTGCCAGCAGCGTAGGGCAGGGGCGCACTGAAGCTTTCTTT. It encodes CASSVGQGRTEAFF.

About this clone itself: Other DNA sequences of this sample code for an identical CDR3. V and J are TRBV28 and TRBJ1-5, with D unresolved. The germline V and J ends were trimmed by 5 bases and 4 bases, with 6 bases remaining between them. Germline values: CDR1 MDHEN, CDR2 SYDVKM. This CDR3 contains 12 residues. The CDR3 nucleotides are TGTGCCAGCAGTCTTGGTAATCAGCCCCAGCATTTT. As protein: CASSLGNQPQHF.

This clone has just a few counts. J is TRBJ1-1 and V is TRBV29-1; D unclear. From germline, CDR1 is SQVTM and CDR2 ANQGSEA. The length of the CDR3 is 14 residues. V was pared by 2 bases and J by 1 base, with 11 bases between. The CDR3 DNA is TGCAGCGTTGAACCAAAATTAGGGAACACTGAAGCTTTCTTT. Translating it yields CSVEPKLGNTEAFF.

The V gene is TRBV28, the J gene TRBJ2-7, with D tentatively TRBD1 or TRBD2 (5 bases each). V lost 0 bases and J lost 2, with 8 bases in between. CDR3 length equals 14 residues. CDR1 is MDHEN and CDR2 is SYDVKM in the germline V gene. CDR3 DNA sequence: TGTGCCAGCAGTTTATGGGGGGTAACCTACGAGCAGTACTTC. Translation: CASSLWGVTYEQYF.

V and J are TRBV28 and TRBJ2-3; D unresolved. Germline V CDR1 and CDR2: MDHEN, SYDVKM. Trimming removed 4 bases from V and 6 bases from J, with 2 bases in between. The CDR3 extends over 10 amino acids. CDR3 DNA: TGTGCCAGCAGTTATGATACGCAGTATTTT. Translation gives CASSYDTQYF.

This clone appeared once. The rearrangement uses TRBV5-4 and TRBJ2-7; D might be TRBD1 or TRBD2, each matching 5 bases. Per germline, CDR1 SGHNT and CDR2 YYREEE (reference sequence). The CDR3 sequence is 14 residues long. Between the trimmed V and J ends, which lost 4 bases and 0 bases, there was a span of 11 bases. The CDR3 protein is CASSRVGASYEQYF. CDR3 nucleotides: TGTGCCAGCAGCCGTGTCGGGGCCTCCTACGAGCAGTACTTC.

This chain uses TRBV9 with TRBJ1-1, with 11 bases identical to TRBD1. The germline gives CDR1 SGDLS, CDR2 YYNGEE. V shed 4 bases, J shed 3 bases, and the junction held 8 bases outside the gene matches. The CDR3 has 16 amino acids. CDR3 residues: CASSRWGTGGHTEAFF. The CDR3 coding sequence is TGTGCCAGCAGCCGATGGGGGACAGGGGGGCACACTGAAGCTTTCTTT.

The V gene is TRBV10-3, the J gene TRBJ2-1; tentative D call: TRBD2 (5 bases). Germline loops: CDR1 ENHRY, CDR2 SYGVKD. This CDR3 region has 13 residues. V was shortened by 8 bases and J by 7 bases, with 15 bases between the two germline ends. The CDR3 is CAIGSRSSNEQFF. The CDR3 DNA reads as TGTGCCATCGGGAGTAGAAGTTCAAATGAGCAGTTCTTC.

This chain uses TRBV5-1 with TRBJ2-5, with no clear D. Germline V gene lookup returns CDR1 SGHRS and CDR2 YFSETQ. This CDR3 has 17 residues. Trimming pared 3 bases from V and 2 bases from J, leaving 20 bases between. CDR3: CASSSGLGFPYQETQYF. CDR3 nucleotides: TGCGCCAGCAGCTCTGGATTGGGGTTTCCCTATCAAGAGACCCAGTACTTC.

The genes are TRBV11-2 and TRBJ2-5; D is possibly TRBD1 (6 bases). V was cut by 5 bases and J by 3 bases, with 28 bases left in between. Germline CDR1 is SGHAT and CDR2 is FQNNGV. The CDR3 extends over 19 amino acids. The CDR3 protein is CASSTTEQGSWYWEETQYF. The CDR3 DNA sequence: TGTGCCAGCAGCACAACAGAGCAGGGGAGCTGGTATTGGGAAGAGACCCAGTACTTC.

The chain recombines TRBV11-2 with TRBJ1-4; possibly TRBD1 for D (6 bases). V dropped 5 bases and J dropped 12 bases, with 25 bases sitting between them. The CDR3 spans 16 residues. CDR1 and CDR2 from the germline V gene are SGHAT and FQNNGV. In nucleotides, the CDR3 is TGTGCCAGCAGCCGAGGGGTTTACAGGGATCATGGAGAACTGTTTTTT. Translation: CASSRGVYRDHGELFF.

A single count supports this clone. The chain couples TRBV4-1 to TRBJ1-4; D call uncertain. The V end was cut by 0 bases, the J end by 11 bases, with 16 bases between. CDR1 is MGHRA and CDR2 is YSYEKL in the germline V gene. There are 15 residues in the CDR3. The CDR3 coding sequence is TGCGCCAGCAGCCAAGAAGGAACCCGAATTGGGAAACTGTTTTTT. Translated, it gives CASSQEGTRIGKLFF.

CDR3 loop: CASSYRVSGANVLTF. The CDR3 coding sequence is TGCGCCAGCAGCTATAGGGTATCTGGGGCCAACGTCCTGACTTTC. The chain employs TRBV5-1 and TRBJ2-6; D gene ambiguous. CDR1 SGHRS and CDR2 YFSETQ come from the germline V gene. The germline V and J ends were trimmed by 3 bases and 1 base, with 8 bases remaining between them. This CDR3 is 15 amino acids long.

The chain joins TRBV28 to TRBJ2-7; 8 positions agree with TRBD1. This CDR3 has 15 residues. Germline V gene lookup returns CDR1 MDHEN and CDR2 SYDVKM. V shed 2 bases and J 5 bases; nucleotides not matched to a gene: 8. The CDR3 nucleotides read TGTGCCAGCAGTTTAGCAGGACAGGGTCCCCACGAGCAGTACTTC. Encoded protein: CASSLAGQGPHEQYF.